The 15 T cell receptor beta chains presented below share a single source sample, sequenced in a study of T-cell reconstitution after alpha-beta-depleted transplantation in children. Unique molecular identifiers were used to barcode this TCRbeta library. Each CDR3 protein gets one entry after TCRdb re-called the PCR reads with MiXCR. The data hold over 300,000 distinct CDR3 sequences, with 10% observed a single time. This specimen was PBMCs from the stem cell graft donor, taken from the stem cell graft. The source of these receptors is a human donor who donated a stem cell graft to a child with acute lymphoblastic leukemia.

This chain joins TRBV28 and TRBJ1-6; D unresolved. The V end lost 3 bases, the J end lost 7 bases, and 13 bases lay between the germline ends. There are 15 residues in the CDR3. Germline V lookup: CDR1 MDHEN, CDR2 SYDVKM. Here the CDR3 reads CASSFGVVGNSPLHF. The CDR3 DNA follows: TGTGCCAGCAGTTTCGGGGTAGTTGGGAATTCACCCCTCCACTTT.

This clonotype has a handful of counts. The V call is TRBV12-3 or TRBV12-4, the J call TRBJ2-5, with 7 bases matching TRBD1. J lost 7 bases, V lost 7 bases, and 12 bases had no gene match. The CDR3 covers 14 residues. CDR3 in amino acids: CASTTDRLIGTQYF. In DNA form, the CDR3 reads TGTGCCAGCACCACGGACAGGTTGATTGGGACCCAGTACTTC.

This clonotype was counted only a few times. The chain carries TRBV7-2 and TRBJ2-7; either TRBD1 or TRBD2 may fit D (5 bases each). CDR3 size: 15 residues. CDR1 is SGHTA, CDR2 FQGNSA, per germline. V was clipped by 2 bases and J by 2 bases, with 13 bases between them. This CDR3 reads CASSLFWGWPYEQYF. The CDR3 DNA is TGTGCCAGCAGCTTATTTTGGGGGTGGCCCTACGAGCAGTACTTC.

In this sample, this clonotype turned up a few times. The chain carries TRBV7-2 and TRBJ1-1; a weak D match, TRBD1 (5 bases). Looked up from germline, CDR1 is SGHTA and CDR2 is FQGNSA. There are 14 residues in the CDR3. Trimming left V 4 bases short and J 0 bases short, with 9 bases between. The CDR3 protein is CASSSGSVNTEAFF. The CDR3 nucleotides read TGTGCCAGCAGCTCAGGGTCGGTGAACACTGAAGCTTTCTTT.

The chain is built from TRBV5-1 and TRBJ1-2, with a possible D match to TRBD1 (5 bases). The CDR3 totals 13 residues. V was trimmed by 4 bases and J by 1 base, leaving 8 bases between them. From germline, CDR1 is SGHRS and CDR2 YFSETQ. The CDR3 nucleotides read TGCGCCAGCAGCCAGGACATTAACTATGGCTACACCTTC. It codes for CASSQDINYGYTF.

This clonotype showed up just a few times. CDR3 nucleotides: TGTGCCAGCAGTTTTCAGGGCGCCTTGGGCTATGGCTACACCTTC. Protein: CASSFQGALGYGYTF. The genes are TRBV28 and TRBJ1-2; maybe TRBD1 (5 bases). V was pared by 3 bases and J by 4 bases, with 15 bases between. The CDR3 sequence is 15 residues long. Germline V gene lookup returns CDR1 MDHEN and CDR2 SYDVKM.

At least ten counts were recorded for this clonotype. V usage is TRBV7-2 and J usage is TRBJ2-1, with D perhaps being TRBD1 or TRBD2 (7 bases each). Germline CDR1 SGHTA, CDR2 FQGNSA. The V end was cut by 5 bases, the J end by 1 base, with 15 bases between. This CDR3 is 16 amino acids long. The CDR3 region has the DNA TGTGCCAGCAGCGGAGGGAGGGGACAGTCCTACAATGAGCAGTTCTTC. It translates to CASSGGRGQSYNEQFF. Supplemented by reference TRBV7-2 and TRBJ2-1, the full variable domain reads GAGVSQSPSNKVTEKGKDVELRCDPISGHTALYWYRQSLGQGLEFLIYFQGNSAPDKSGLPSDRFSAERTGGSVSTLTIQRTQQEDSAVYLCASSGGRGQSYNEQFFGPGTRLTVL.

Notes on this clonotype: A read error may produce the germline difference seen at one junction end. The rearrangement links TRBV5-1 to TRBJ2-5; D perhaps matches TRBD2 (5 bases). This CDR3 has 15 amino acids. Germline CDR1 reads SGHRS; CDR2 reads YFSETQ. CDR3 in DNA: TGCGCCAGCAGCTTGGGAGGGCGGAACCAAGAGACCCATTACTTC. Its protein product is CASSLGGRNQETHYF.

This chain links TRBV13 with TRBJ2-7, with D possibly TRBD1 on 8 matching bases. Trimming shortened V by 4 bases and J by 3 bases, and 16 bases separated the two germline ends. Germline loops: CDR1 PRHDT, CDR2 FYEKMQ (reference sequence). The CDR3 runs to 15 residues. The CDR3 coding sequence is TGTGCCAGCAGCTCCCGGACAGGGAGGGTCTACGAGCAGTACTTC. Translation: CASSSRTGRVYEQYF.

This clonotype was counted at least ten times. In nucleotides, the CDR3 is TGTGCCAGCAGCCCTGCGGGCCATCTTCTTTACAATGAGCAGTTCTTC. Translated, it gives CASSPAGHLLYNEQFF. The V call is TRBV7-6, the J call TRBJ2-1, with D perhaps TRBD2 (5 bases). V was clipped by 5 bases and J by 4 bases, with 18 bases between them. Looked up from germline, CDR1 is SGHVS and CDR2 is FNYEAQ. The length of the CDR3 is 16 residues.

This clonotype was observed many times. The gene calls are TRBV7-2 and TRBJ2-7, with D possibly being TRBD1 (6 bases). This CDR3 is 15 amino acids long. Between the trimmed V and J ends, which lost 1 base and 2 bases, there was a span of 12 bases. Germline CDR1 SGHTA, CDR2 FQGNSA. In DNA, the CDR3 is TGTGCCAGCAGCTTAGTGGCGACAGGCCCCTACGAGCAGTACTTC. It codes for CASSLVATGPYEQYF.

The table lists this clonotype with many counts. This rearrangement joins TRBV7-8 to TRBJ1-1; D remains unclear. CDR3 length: 12 amino acids. Deletions cut 2 bases from V and 6 bases from J, with 7 bases between. Germline CDR1 reads SGHVS; CDR2 reads FQNEAQ. CDR3 residues: CASSLRLSEAFF. The CDR3 DNA reads TGTGCCAGCAGCTTAAGGCTCTCTGAAGCTTTCTTT.

The chain joins TRBV20-1 to TRBJ2-7, with D unresolved. The V end was cut by 2 bases, the J end by 4 bases, with 9 bases between. The length of the CDR3 is 12 residues. Germline V lookup: CDR1 DFQATT, CDR2 SNEGSKA (reference sequence). The CDR3 DNA is TGCAGTGCTAGACGCGACGGATACGAGCAGTACTTC. Its translation: CSARRDGYEQYF.

This clonotype was observed a handful of times. The J gene is TRBJ2-1, the V gene TRBV5-6; weak D call: TRBD1 (6 bases). The V and J ends lost 0 bases and 6 bases respectively, with 10 bases between them. The CDR3 sequence is 14 residues long. Looked up from germline, CDR1 is SGHDT and CDR2 is YYEEEE. CDR3 amino acids: CASSLEGGINEQFF. CDR3 nucleotides: TGTGCCAGCAGCTTGGAAGGGGGAATCAATGAGCAGTTCTTC.

The rearrangement uses TRBV3-1 and TRBJ2-2, with D unresolved. Trimming took 8 bases from V and 1 from J, leaving 26 bases between them. Germline values: CDR1 LGHDT, CDR2 YNNKEL (reference sequence). The CDR3 length is 19 residues. CDR3 sequence: CASWTSPTAPTGNTGELFF. As DNA, the CDR3 is TGTGCCAGCTGGACGTCGCCCACAGCCCCGACCGGGAACACCGGGGAGCTGTTTTTT. The full variable domain, in which reference TRBV3-1 and TRBJ2-2 provide the parts outside the CDR3, is DTAVSQTPKYLVTQMGNDKSIKCEQNLGHDTMYWYKQDSKKFLKIMFSYNNKELIINETVPNRFSPKSPDKAHLNLHINSLELGDSAVYFCASWTSPTAPTGNTGELFFGEGSRLTVL.